This T cell receptor (beta chain) originates from a study of T-cell memory formation after mild COVID-19. Study-level findings and limits: While clones contracting from day 15 to 85 were balanced between CD4 and CD8, later expanders leaned CD4+. There was no confirmation that second-wave clones peaking on day 37 were SARS-CoV-2 specific.

As concerns this clonotype: What it recognizes is unknown.

TCRdb processed the 5' RACE reads anew with MiXCR; each CDR3 protein has one entry. Of about 350,000 distinct CDR3 sequences in the sample, roughly an eighth are singletons; the top ten hold 20% to 25%. Trimming took 5 bases from V and 8 from J; bases not matched to a gene: 10. Germline values: CDR1 MNHEY, CDR2 SVGAGI. The CDR3 length is 15 residues. Sample: PBMCs or a T cell subset sorted from them (not recorded which). The V call is TRBV6-5, the J call TRBJ1-2; 11 bases fit TRBD1. The source is a man younger than 35 who had mild COVID-19 (a few samples of this study predate the infection). Cell type and time point are not known. This CDR3 is CASSSGQGATLGYTF. The CDR3 DNA reads as TGTGCCAGCAGTAGTGGACAGGGGGCGACCCTAGGCTACACCTTC.